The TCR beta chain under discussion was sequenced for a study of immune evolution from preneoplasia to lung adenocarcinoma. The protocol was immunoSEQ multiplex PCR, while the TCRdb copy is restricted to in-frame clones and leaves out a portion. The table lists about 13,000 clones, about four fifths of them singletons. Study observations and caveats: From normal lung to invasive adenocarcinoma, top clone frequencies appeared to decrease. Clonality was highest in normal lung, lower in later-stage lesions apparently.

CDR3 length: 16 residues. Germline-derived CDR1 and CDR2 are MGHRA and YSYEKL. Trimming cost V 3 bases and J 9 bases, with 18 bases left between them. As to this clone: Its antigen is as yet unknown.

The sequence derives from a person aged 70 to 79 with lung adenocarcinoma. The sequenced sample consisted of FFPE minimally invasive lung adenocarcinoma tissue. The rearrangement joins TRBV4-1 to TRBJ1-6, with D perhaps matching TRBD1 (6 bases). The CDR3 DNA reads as TGCGCCAGCAGCCAGGGACATTCCGAACTCGGTTCACCCCTCCACTTT. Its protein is CASSQGHSELGSPLHF.